This TCR beta chain was identified during a study of identical twins (dated by TCRdb to between 2015 and 2016). Study-wide context: The study deep-sequenced TCR alpha and beta repertoires from monozygotic twins, unrelated adults of various ages and cord blood to test whether fetal clonotypes persist. Replicate twin experiments were performed at different times using different library preparation protocols to rule out contamination. Here is what the overall study found, with its caveats: Excess twin sharing in beta out-of-frame sequences was weaker because fewer shared sequences lowered the signal-to-noise ratio. Abundant cord blood beta clonotypes had fewer insertions, young adult naive repertoires showed a similar but weaker trend, and memory repertoires showed no such trend. Compared with coincidental sharing between unrelated individuals, out-of-frame TCR alpha sequences shared between twins had an excess of sequences with low generation probability. Because the same donors could not be followed over many years, the conclusions depended on cross-sectional statistical analysis. In monozygotic twins, recombination models systematically underestimated out-of-frame TCR alpha sharing, but the models matched the sharing seen between unrelated individuals. Invariant T cells such as MAIT and iNKT could partly confound zero-insertion analyses, though diverse VJ usage argued against this for most clonotypes.

Receptor amplification or capture employed 5' RACE. Sequencing used an Illumina HiSeq 2000. Template switching introduced a universal primer binding site; the final cDNA contained a unique molecular identifier, enabling accurate counting of TCR cDNA molecules. Specific primers in the conserved constant-segment region were used to synthesize first-strand cDNA for the TCR alpha and beta chains. To control for contamination, every cDNA library was double barcoded, receiving both a SMART-Mk sample barcode and Illumina barcodes. Two successive PCR steps introduced TruSeq adapter sequences along with Illumina sample barcodes. TCR alpha and beta cDNA libraries were sequenced on the Illumina HiSeq platform with custom primers. In the authors' own workflow: Unique molecular identifiers were extracted from raw reads with MiGEC, and CDR3 positions were determined with MiXCR. For each individual, recombination models were inferred using an EM algorithm with the repgenHMM and IGoR tools. The analysis of shared clonotypes was done with the tcR package in R, with sharing normalized by the product of cloneset sizes. To study raw recombination without the effects of thymic and clonal selection, out-of-frame nonproductive sequences were analyzed. The public reads were reanalyzed by TCRdb: fastp trimming at Q25, MiXCR alignment, in-frame beta chains only. One record per CDR3 amino acid sequence lists the most common genes and DNA. TCRdb's processing, not the authors', yielded these V and J calls. The sample table lists around 510,000 distinct CDR3 sequences, roughly an eighth of them with a count of one. In total, the top ten clones hold approximately 1% of the sample.

This clonotype was counted ten times or more. Its antigen remains unidentified. Within one base of it there is no much larger clone, and no base qualities were kept. The CDR3 runs 12 residues from the cysteine to the phenylalanine. Just CDR3 DNA is preserved here, 36 bases in frame from base 1. The junction shows trimming of 1 base on V and 13 bases on J, plus 14 bases between the germline ends. The germline V gene encodes CDR1 DFQATT and CDR2 SNEGSKA (reference sequence). Every donor in the study was a healthy Caucasian. The twin cohort consisted of three pairs of female monozygotic twins, all aged roughly 18 to 30 years. Positive isolation kits from Invitrogen were used to isolate the CD4+ and CD8+ T cell populations. This sample also appeared in a second study, on yellow fever vaccine responses in identical twins. From that second study: According to the authors, in identical twins the way T cells responded to vaccination appeared partly convergent and partly personalized. Focusing on identical twins, the study followed the T cell clones that responded to the vaccine, and did so with precision.

The source material was CD4+ T cells sorted from blood. The V and J genes are TRBV20-1 and TRBJ2-1; the D call could be TRBD1 or TRBD2, with each sharing 6 bases. The TCR comes from a woman under 30 in good health. The CDR3 protein: CSARGGAGAQFF. The sequenced DNA: TGCAGTGCTAGAGGGGGGGCAGGGGCTCAGTTCTTC.